What follows is one T cell receptor beta chain and its context. V lost 2 bases and J lost 8; bases outside the gene matches: 1. Germline V gene data show CDR1 as MNHEY and CDR2 as SMNVEV (reference sequence). The CDR3 loop spans 14 amino acids. The record originates from a study of cytomegalovirus exposure and HLA in healthy donors. Background on the study: A data release that came early held roughly 80 million unique TCRs from HLA-typed donors.

This PCR relied on a set of 60 Vbeta primers and 13 Jbeta primers. Here immunoSEQ multiplex PCR was the method, and the copy in TCRdb shows in-frame clones only, minus some. The top ten hold about 1.8% of the sample, which has fewer than 250,000 clones, about four fifths seen once. The specimen was PBMCs. The chain is built from TRBV27 and TRBJ2-3; 13 bases match TRBD2. The sequence derives from a man between 18 and 29 years old in good health and CMV-seronegative. CDR3 DNA sequence: TGTGCCAGCAGTTTAGGGACTAGCGGGACTACGCAGTATTTT. Its translation is CASSLGTSGTTQYF.